This T cell receptor beta chain is drawn from a study of blood T cell repertoires in COVID-19. Clones were read by immunoSEQ multiplex PCR, and TCRdb kept only the in-frame ones, dropping some. The data contain 300,000 to 350,000 clones, almost 90% of them singletons. Exposed study participants had met a COVID-19 case within 2 weeks before entry. The clonotype originates from a woman aged 25 to 39 who had been exposed to COVID-19. The sample comprised PBMCs or T cells enriched from blood (not recorded which).

The CDR3 DNA reads TGTGCCACACAGGGGGCCTCACTGAACACTGAAGCTTTCTTT. This sequence encodes CATQGASLNTEAFF. V and J are TRBV24-1 and TRBJ1-1; 9 bases align to TRBD1. V was pared by 10 bases and J by 0 bases, with 5 bases of the junction left unmatched. The CDR3 totals 14 residues. CDR1 is KGHDR, CDR2 SFDVKD, per germline.